Presented here are 28 T cell receptor beta chains from one specimen sequenced in a study of read filtering for tumor transcriptome and immune sequencing. The library was built from around 400 ng RNA with molecular barcoded adaptors for alpha/delta and beta/gamma chains. From the reads, TCRdb called clonotypes with MiXCR, one entry per CDR3 protein. Seen here are roughly 67,000 distinct CDR3 sequences, around 20% observed once, and the top ten hold about a tenth. The sequenced sample was a population of CD138-negative cells sorted from bone marrow. All receptors derive from a donor at least 40 years old with multiple myeloma.

This sequence joins TRBV5-6 and TRBJ2-7; TRBD2 matches 10 bases. The V gene's germline CDR1 is SGHDT and CDR2 YYEEEE. This CDR3 is 18 amino acids long. V shed 1 base and J 0 bases; nucleotides not matched to a gene: 10. As DNA, the CDR3 is TGTGCCAGCAGCTTGCCGGCTAGCGGGGGCGGGAGCTCCTACGAGCAGTACTTC. It specifies CASSLPASGGGSSYEQYF.

This clonotype was observed once. The chain uses TRBV25-1 and TRBJ2-3; D might be TRBD1 (6 bases). V was clipped by 8 bases and J by 5 bases, with 11 bases between them. Germline CDR1 and CDR2: MGHDK and SYGVNS. This CDR3 has 12 residues. CDR3 region: CASSGDQDTQYF. The DNA of the CDR3 is TGTGCCAGCTCAGGGGATCAAGATACGCAGTATTTT.

In its sample, this clonotype was seen many times. The chain is built from TRBV7-9 and TRBJ2-3; 9 bases agree with TRBD2. CDR1 and CDR2 from the germline V gene are SEHNR and FQNEAQ (reference sequence). The CDR3 consists of 15 residues. With V trimmed by 5 bases and J by 3 bases, 6 bases remained unmatched. Here the CDR3 reads CASSEGLAVTDTQYF. Here the CDR3 DNA reads TGTGCCAGCAGCGAGGGACTAGCCGTAACAGATACGCAGTATTTT. Combining the CDR3 with reference TRBV7-9 and TRBJ2-3 gives the whole variable domain DTGVSQNPRHKITKRGQNVTFRCDPISEHNRLYWYRQTLGQGPEFLTYFQNEAQLEKSRLLSDRFSAERPKGSFSTLEIQRTEQGDSAMYLCASSEGLAVTDTQYFGPGTRLTVL.

This clonotype was picked up a small number of times. The CDR3 nucleotides are TGCAGTGCTAGAGTCCCGATACCCTACGAGCAGTACTTC. Translated, it gives CSARVPIPYEQYF. This chain links TRBV20-1 with TRBJ2-7, with D hard to call. With 1 base removed from V and 2 bases from J, the gap between germline ends came to 9 bases. The CDR3 sequence is 13 residues long. The germline V gene has CDR1 DFQATT and CDR2 SNEGSKA (reference sequence).

This chain joins TRBV6-1 and TRBJ1-5; D call uncertain. Trimming removed 1 base at V and 6 bases at J, with 7 bases between. CDR1 and CDR2 (germline): MNHNS, SASEGT. This CDR3 is built from 13 residues. The CDR3 nucleotides read TGTGCCAGCAGTGAAGGTCATTTTCAGCCCCAGCATTTT. Its translation is CASSEGHFQPQHF.

This clonotype occurred many times. V usage is TRBV10-3 and J usage is TRBJ1-2; the match to TRBD1 covers 7 bases. Germline lookup yields CDR1 ENHRY and CDR2 SYGVKD. CDR3 length: 14 residues. With 6 bases clipped from V and 6 bases from J, the junction kept 10 bases outside the gene matches. The CDR3 coding sequence is TGTGCCATCAGAGCGACAGGGAGTGAGAATGGCTACACCTTC. Translating gives CAIRATGSENGYTF.

This clonotype has a count of ten or more. This chain connects TRBV18 to TRBJ1-1; the D is unclear. CDR1 and CDR2 (germline): KGHSH, LQKENI. Trimming removed 0 bases from V and 1 base from J, with 6 bases in between. CDR3 length: 14 residues. The CDR3 nucleotides are TGTGCCAGCTCACCACCGTCATCGAACACTGAAGCTTTCTTT. Protein: CASSPPSSNTEAFF.

This clonotype was observed at least ten times. This chain uses TRBV14 with TRBJ2-2; 8 bases are a match to TRBD2. The CDR3 covers 18 residues. Losses at the gene ends were 0 bases for V and 9 bases for J; bases not matched to a gene: 15. Germline-derived CDR1 and CDR2 are SGHDN and FVKESK. Here the CDR3 DNA reads TGTGCCAGCAGCCAAGATCTTGGAAGCGGGAGTATTCGTAGGGAGCTGTTTTTT. Residues: CASSQDLGSGSIRRELFF.

This clonotype was seen a handful of times. A read error may be the cause here, since a much bigger clone is one base away. V is TRBV11-2 and J is TRBJ2-2; 12 bases align to TRBD2. Germline V gene lookup returns CDR1 SGHAT and CDR2 FQNNGV. With 4 bases clipped from V and 3 bases from J, the junction kept 6 bases outside the gene matches. CDR3 length equals 17 residues. The CDR3: CASSSATSGRYTGELFF. The CDR3 DNA reads TGTGCCAGCAGCTCAGCGACTAGCGGGAGATACACCGGGGAGCTGTTTTTT.

There are a few counts of this clonotype. The chain uses TRBV7-9 and TRBJ2-2; D gene uncertain. Germline lookup yields CDR1 SEHNR and CDR2 FQNEAQ (reference sequence). Trimming removed 6 bases at V and 7 bases at J, with 15 bases between. The CDR3 has 14 amino acids. CDR3 amino acids: CASSLLGAVGELFF. The CDR3 nucleotides are TGTGCCAGCAGTTTACTCGGAGCAGTCGGGGAGCTGTTTTTT.

This clonotype came up many times. The chain employs TRBV20-1 and TRBJ2-3; no definite D call. Germline CDR1 DFQATT, CDR2 SNEGSKA (reference sequence). Trimming pared 6 bases from V and 2 bases from J, leaving 15 bases between. The CDR3 covers 14 residues. This CDR3 is CSAEWVTNTDTQYF. CDR3 nucleotide sequence: TGCAGTGCGGAGTGGGTAACGAACACAGATACGCAGTATTTT.

Many counts were recorded for this clonotype. The chain combines TRBV7-9 with TRBJ2-2; no definite D call. Germline CDR1 is SEHNR and CDR2 is FQNEAQ (reference sequence). CDR3 length equals 11 residues. Here the CDR3 DNA reads TGTGGAGAGCAGAACACCGGGGAGCTGTTTTTT. It yields the protein CGEQNTGELFF. Using reference TRBV7-9 and TRBJ2-2 for the parts outside the CDR3, the full variable domain is DTGVSQNPRHKITKRGQNVTFRCDPISEHNRLYWYRQTLGQGPEFLTYFQNEAQLEKSRLLSDRFSAERPKGSFSTLEIQRTEQGDSAMYLCGEQNTGELFFGEGSRLTVL.

In regard to this clonotype: The CDR3 does not close with the conserved phenylalanine or tryptophan, likely indicating a read error. V gene TRBV3-1 combines with J gene TRBJ2-2; 9 nucleotides agree with TRBD2. CDR3 length: 18 amino acids. CDR1 and CDR2 from the germline V gene are LGHDT and YNNKEL (reference sequence). CDR3 protein: CASSTETSGDSNTGGLFS. CDR3 in DNA: TGTGCCAGCAGCACAGAGACTAGCGGAGATTCGAACACCGGGGGGCTGTTTTCT.

The chain carries TRBV6-1 and TRBJ2-5, with 11 positions matching TRBD2. The CDR3 is 15 residues long. Trimming cost V 5 bases and J 5 bases; bases outside gene matches: 7. CDR1 and CDR2 (germline): MNHNS, SASEGT. The CDR3 is CASSFLAGGWETQYF. As DNA, the CDR3 is TGTGCCAGCAGTTTCCTAGCGGGGGGTTGGGAGACCCAGTACTTC.

This clonotype was seen repeatedly, ten times or more. The chain couples TRBV12-3 or TRBV12-4 to TRBJ2-1, with 9 bases matching TRBD1. The CDR3 runs to 14 residues. The J segment lost 9 bases and the V segment lost 5 bases, leaving 8 bases of the junction unmatched. Written as DNA, the CDR3 is TGTGCCAGCAGTCGGACAGGGGTCGAAGGTGAGCAGTTCTTC. This translates into CASSRTGVEGEQFF.

Many counts were recorded for this clonotype. The chain joins TRBV30 to TRBJ2-1; the D is unclear. The CDR3 consists of 12 residues. The germline V and J ends were trimmed by 1 base and 3 bases, with 4 bases remaining between them. Germline V gene sequence: CDR1 GTSNPN, CDR2 SVGIG (reference sequence). This CDR3 is CAWSAHYNEQFF. The CDR3 bases are TGTGCCTGGAGTGCCCACTACAATGAGCAGTTCTTC.

This clonotype was recorded at least ten times. The V gene is TRBV4-1, the J gene TRBJ1-4; D is perhaps TRBD1 (5 bases). The CDR3 covers 13 residues. Germline V gives CDR1 MGHRA, CDR2 YSYEKL. V lost 0 bases, J lost 16 bases, and 15 bases lay in between. DNA of the CDR3: TGCGCCAGCAGCCAAGATCGGAGAGGGGATCCGTTTTTT. Translated, it gives CASSQDRRGDPFF.

A few counts support this clonotype. The rearrangement uses TRBV4-1 and TRBJ2-3, with no clear D. V gave up 1 base and J gave up 0 bases, with 11 bases separating them. CDR3 length: 16 amino acids. CDR1 is MGHRA, CDR2 YSYEKL, per germline. CDR3 bases: TGCGCCAGCAGCCAAGGTCGTCTGATGAGCACAGATACGCAGTATTTT. Amino acids: CASSQGRLMSTDTQYF.

This clonotype was recorded at least ten times. Here the CDR3 reads CASSLVVRGIEAFF. The CDR3 nucleotides read TGTGCCAGCAGCTTAGTTGTCAGGGGGATTGAAGCTTTCTTT. The chain is built from TRBV7-9 and TRBJ1-1, with 7 nucleotides matching TRBD1. Germline-derived CDR1 and CDR2 are SEHNR and FQNEAQ (reference sequence). The trim removed 1 base at V and 7 bases at J, leaving 6 bases unmatched. This CDR3 is 14 amino acids long. The complete variable domain, with remaining parts taken from reference TRBV7-9 and TRBJ1-1, reads DTGVSQNPRHKITKRGQNVTFRCDPISEHNRLYWYRQTLGQGPEFLTYFQNEAQLEKSRLLSDRFSAERPKGSFSTLEIQRTEQGDSAMYLCASSLVVRGIEAFFGQGTRLTVV.

This clonotype was seen at least ten times. The CDR3, as DNA: TGCGCCAGCAGCTTCCGGGGAGGGAACACTGAAGCTTTCTTT. This translates into CASSFRGGNTEAFF. The V and J genes are TRBV5-1 and TRBJ1-1; unclear D gene. The CDR3 contains 14 residues. Trimming took 2 bases from V and 1 from J, leaving 9 bases between them. Germline CDR1 and CDR2: SGHRS and YFSETQ.

The CDR3 DNA reads TGTGCCAGCAACGACCTTGGGACGGAAAATCAGCCCCAGCATTTT. It codes for CASNDLGTENQPQHF. The chain recombines TRBV28 with TRBJ1-5, with a tentative D call TRBD1 (5 bases). The CDR3 covers 15 residues. CDR1 is MDHEN, CDR2 SYDVKM, per germline. With 7 bases removed from V and 4 bases from J, the gap between germline ends came to 17 bases.

The rearrangement joins TRBV20-1 to TRBJ2-5, with TRBD1 identical over 7 bases. This CDR3 has 17 residues. The germline V gene encodes CDR1 DFQATT and CDR2 SNEGSKA (reference sequence). The junction had 15 bases not matched to a gene; V was cut back by 2 bases and J by 3 bases. CDR3 in DNA: TGCAGTGCTAGAAAATTGATCAGGGGGAGAGCGGAAGAGACCCAGTACTTC. The encoded protein is CSARKLIRGRAEETQYF.

The gene calls are TRBV6-6 and TRBJ2-1, with D perhaps TRBD2 (6 bases). In germline, CDR1 is MNHNY, CDR2 SVGAGI (reference sequence). The length of the CDR3 is 18 residues. Trimming took off 0 bases at V and 3 bases at J, with 18 bases between the two ends. CDR3 DNA: TGTGCCAGCAGTTACTCGACTATCTCGGGCGGGGTCTACAATGAGCAGTTCTTC. Amino acids: CASSYSTISGGVYNEQFF.

Points on this clonotype: A much larger clone is a single base away; this may be a read error. The chain joins TRBV4-1 to TRBJ1-1; D is undetermined. Germline V gene lookup returns CDR1 MGHRA and CDR2 YSYEKL. The CDR3 contains 17 residues. The chain's CDR3 is CASSQYIGKHMNTKAFF. CDR3 DNA: TGCGCCAGCAGCCAATATATTGGCAAGCACATGAACACTAAAGCTTTCTTT.

This clonotype was detected many times. Lacking the conserved final phenylalanine or tryptophan, this CDR3 likely reflects a read error. The chain recombines TRBV9 with TRBJ2-1; no clear D gene. Germline V CDR1 and CDR2: SGDLS, YYNGEE. The V and J ends lost 4 bases and 0 bases respectively, with 5 bases between them. This CDR3 spans 13 amino acids. The CDR3 DNA sequence: TGTGCCAGCAGCCCGAGCTCCTACAATGAGCAGTTCCTC. Residues: CASSPSSYNEQFL.

A note on this clonotype: This may stem from a read error, because a much larger clone lies one nucleotide away. The chain employs TRBV20-1 and TRBJ2-1; 10 positions match TRBD1. V trimming: 3 bases; J trimming: 4 bases; junction bases outside the gene matches: 6. Germline CDR1 DFQATT, CDR2 SNEGSKA (reference sequence). This CDR3 is built from 15 residues. The CDR3: CSARPWTGGYNEQFF. DNA of the CDR3: TGCAGTGCTAGGCCGTGGACAGGGGGATACAATGAGCAGTTCTTC.

There are many counts of this clonotype. This chain connects TRBV6-1 to TRBJ1-1, with a tentative D call TRBD1 (6 bases). Trimming cost V 5 bases and J 6 bases, with 10 bases left between them. In germline, CDR1 is MNHNS, CDR2 SASEGT. The length of the CDR3 is 12 residues. The CDR3 DNA reads TGTGCCAGCAGTATCAGGGGAGCTGAAGCTTTCTTT. Translating it yields CASSIRGAEAFF.

Of note for this clonotype: A read error is possible here, since a much larger clone lies one base away. The V and J genes are TRBV5-1 and TRBJ2-3; 9 positions agree with TRBD1. The CDR3 has 15 amino acids. Germline-derived CDR1 and CDR2 are SGHRS and YFSETQ. The CDR3 DNA reads as TGCGCCAGCAGCTTGCTACAGGGGGCTGGAGATATGCAGTATTTT. This sequence encodes CASSLLQGAGDMQYF.